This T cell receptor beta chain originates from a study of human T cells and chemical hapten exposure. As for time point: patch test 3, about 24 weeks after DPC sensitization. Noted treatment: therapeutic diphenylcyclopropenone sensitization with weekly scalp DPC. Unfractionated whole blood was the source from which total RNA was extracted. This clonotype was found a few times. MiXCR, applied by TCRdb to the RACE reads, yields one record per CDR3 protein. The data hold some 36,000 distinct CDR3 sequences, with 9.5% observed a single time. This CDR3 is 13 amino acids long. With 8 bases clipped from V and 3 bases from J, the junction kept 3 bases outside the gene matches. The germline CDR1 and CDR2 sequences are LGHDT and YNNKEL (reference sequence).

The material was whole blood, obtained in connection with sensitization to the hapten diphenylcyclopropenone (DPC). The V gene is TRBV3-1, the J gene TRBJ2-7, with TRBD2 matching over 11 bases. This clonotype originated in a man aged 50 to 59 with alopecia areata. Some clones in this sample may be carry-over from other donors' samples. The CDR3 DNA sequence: TGTGCCAGCGGTGGACTAGCGGGCTACGAGCAGTACTTC. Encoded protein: CASGGLAGYEQYF.